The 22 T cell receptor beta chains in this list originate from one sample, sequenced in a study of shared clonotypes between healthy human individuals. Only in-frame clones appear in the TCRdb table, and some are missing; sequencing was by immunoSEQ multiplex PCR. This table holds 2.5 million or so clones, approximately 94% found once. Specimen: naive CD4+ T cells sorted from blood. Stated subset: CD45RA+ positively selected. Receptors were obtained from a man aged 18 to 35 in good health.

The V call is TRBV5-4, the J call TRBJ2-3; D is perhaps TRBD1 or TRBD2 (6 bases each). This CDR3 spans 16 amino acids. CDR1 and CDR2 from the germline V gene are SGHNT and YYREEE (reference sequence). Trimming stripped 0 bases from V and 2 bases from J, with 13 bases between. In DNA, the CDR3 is TGTGCCAGCAGCTTGGACGGGGGCCTTATCACAGATACGCAGTATTTT. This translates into CASSLDGGLITDTQYF.

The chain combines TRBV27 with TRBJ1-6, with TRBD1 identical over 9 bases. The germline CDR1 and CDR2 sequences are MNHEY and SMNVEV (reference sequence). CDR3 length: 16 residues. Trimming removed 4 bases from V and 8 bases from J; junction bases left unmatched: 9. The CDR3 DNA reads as TGTGCCAGCAGTTGGTTGACAGGGGGGTCCTATTCACCCCTCCACTTT. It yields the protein CASSWLTGGSYSPLHF.

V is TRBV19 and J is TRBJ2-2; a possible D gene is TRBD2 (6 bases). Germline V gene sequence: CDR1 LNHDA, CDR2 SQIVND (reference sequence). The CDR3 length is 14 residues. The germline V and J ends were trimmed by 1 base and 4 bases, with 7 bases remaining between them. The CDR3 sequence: CASSIAGVTGELFF. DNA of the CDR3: TGTGCCAGTAGTATAGCGGGGGTCACCGGGGAGCTGTTTTTT.

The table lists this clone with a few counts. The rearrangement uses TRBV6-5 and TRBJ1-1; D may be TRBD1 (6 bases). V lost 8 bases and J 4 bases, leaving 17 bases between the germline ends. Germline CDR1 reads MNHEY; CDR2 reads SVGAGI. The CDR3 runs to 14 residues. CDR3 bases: TGTGCCAGCCTCCTAACAGGGCCGAGCACTGAAGCTTTCTTT. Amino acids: CASLLTGPSTEAFF.

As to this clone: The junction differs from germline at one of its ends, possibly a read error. CDR3: CASSLLPGSHTGELFF. The DNA of the CDR3 is TGTGCTAGCAGCTTATTACCGGGCTCTCACACCGGGGAGCTGTTTTTT. V gene TRBV7-7 combines with J gene TRBJ2-2; no definite D call. From germline, CDR1 is SSHAT and CDR2 FNYEAQ (reference sequence). This CDR3 spans 16 amino acids.

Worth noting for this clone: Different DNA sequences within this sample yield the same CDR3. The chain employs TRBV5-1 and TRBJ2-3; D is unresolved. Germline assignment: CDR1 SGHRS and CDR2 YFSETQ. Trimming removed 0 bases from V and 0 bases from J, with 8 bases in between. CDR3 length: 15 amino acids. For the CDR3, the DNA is TGCGCCAGCAGCTTGGCCGGCGGAAGCACAGATACGCAGTATTTT. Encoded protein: CASSLAGGSTDTQYF.

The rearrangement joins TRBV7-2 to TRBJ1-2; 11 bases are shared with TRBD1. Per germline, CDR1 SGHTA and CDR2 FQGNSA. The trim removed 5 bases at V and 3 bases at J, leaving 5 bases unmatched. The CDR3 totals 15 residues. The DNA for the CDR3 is TGTGCCAGCAGCCTGGGACAGGGGGGGGACTATGGCTACACCTTC. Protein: CASSLGQGGDYGYTF. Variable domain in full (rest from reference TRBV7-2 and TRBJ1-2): GAGVSQSPSNKVTEKGKDVELRCDPISGHTALYWYRQSLGQGLEFLIYFQGNSAPDKSGLPSDRFSAERTGGSVSTLTIQRTQQEDSAVYLCASSLGQGGDYGYTFGSGTRLTVV.

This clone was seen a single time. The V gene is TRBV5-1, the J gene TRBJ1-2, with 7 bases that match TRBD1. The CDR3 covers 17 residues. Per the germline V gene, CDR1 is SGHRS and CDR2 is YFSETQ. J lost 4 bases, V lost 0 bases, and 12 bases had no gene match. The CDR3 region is CASSLDHSEGAFYGYTF. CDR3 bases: TGCGCCAGCAGCTTGGACCATTCGGAGGGGGCTTTCTATGGCTACACCTTC.

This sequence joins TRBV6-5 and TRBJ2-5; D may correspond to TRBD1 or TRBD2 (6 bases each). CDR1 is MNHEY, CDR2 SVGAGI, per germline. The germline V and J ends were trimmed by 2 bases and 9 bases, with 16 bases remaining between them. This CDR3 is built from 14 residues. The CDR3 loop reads CASSYGGPGKAQYF. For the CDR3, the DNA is TGTGCCAGCAGTTACGGGGGGCCTGGCAAGGCCCAGTACTTC.

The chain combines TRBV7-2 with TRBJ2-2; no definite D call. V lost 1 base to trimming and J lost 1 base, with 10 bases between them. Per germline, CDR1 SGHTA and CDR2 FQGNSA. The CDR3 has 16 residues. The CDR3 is CASSLESTRNTGELFF. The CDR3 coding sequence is TGTGCCAGCAGCTTAGAATCGACGAGGAACACCGGGGAGCTGTTTTTT.

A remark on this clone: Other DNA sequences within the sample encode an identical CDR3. CDR3 DNA: TGTGCCAGTAGTATTACAGGGGACTATGGCTACACCTTC. Protein sequence: CASSITGDYGYTF. The rearrangement links TRBV19 to TRBJ1-2; 7 nucleotides match TRBD1. The CDR3 runs to 13 residues. Germline CDR1 LNHDA, CDR2 SQIVND (reference sequence). The trim removed 3 bases at V and 3 bases at J, leaving 1 base unmatched. Complete variable domain (other parts from reference TRBV19 and TRBJ1-2): DGGITQSPKYLFRKEGQNVTLSCEQNLNHDAMYWYRQDPGQGLRLIYYSQIVNDFQKGDIAEGYSVSREKKESFPLTVTSAQKNPTAFYLCASSITGDYGYTFGSGTRLTVV.

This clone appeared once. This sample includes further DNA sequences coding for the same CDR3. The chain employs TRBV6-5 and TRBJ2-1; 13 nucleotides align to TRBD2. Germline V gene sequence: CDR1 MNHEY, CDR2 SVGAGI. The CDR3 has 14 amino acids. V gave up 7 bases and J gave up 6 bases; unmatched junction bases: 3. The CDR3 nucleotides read TGTGCCAGCACACGACTAGCGGGAGGCAATGAGCAGTTCTTC. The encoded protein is CASTRLAGGNEQFF.

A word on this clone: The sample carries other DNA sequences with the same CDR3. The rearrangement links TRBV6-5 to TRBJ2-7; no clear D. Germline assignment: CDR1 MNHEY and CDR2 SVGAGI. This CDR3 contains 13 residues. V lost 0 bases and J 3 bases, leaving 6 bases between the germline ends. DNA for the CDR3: TGTGCCAGCAGTTACTCTGGGGACTACGAGCAGTACTTC. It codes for CASSYSGDYEQYF.

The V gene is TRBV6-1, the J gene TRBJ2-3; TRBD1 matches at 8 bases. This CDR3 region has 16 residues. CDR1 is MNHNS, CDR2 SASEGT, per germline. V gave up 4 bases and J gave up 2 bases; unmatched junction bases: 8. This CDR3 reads CASSGRQGTFTDTQYF. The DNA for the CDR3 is TGTGCCAGCAGTGGCCGACAGGGGACCTTCACAGATACGCAGTATTTT.

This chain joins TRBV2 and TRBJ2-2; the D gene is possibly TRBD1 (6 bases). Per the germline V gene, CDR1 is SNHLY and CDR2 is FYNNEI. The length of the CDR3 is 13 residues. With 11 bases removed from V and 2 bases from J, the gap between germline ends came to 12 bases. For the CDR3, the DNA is TGTGCCTCCGGACAGCAAAACACCGGGGAGCTGTTTTTT. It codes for CASGQQNTGELFF.

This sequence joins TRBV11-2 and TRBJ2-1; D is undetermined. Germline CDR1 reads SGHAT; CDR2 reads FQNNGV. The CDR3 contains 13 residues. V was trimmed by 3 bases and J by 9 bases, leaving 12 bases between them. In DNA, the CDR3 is TGTGCCAGCAGCTTTATAGGGATGGCTGAGCAGTTCTTC. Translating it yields CASSFIGMAEQFF.

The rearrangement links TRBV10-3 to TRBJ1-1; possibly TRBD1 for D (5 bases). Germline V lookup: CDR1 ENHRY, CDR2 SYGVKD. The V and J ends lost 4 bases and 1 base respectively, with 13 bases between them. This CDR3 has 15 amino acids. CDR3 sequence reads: CAISASTGQNTEAFF. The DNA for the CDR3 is TGTGCCATCAGTGCGAGTACAGGCCAGAACACTGAAGCTTTCTTT.

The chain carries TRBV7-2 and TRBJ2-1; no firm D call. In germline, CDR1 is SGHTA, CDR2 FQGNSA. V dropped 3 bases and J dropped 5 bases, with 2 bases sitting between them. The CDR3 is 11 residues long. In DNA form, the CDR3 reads TGTGCCAGCAGCTTTAACAATGAGCAGTTCTTC. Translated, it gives CASSFNNEQFF.

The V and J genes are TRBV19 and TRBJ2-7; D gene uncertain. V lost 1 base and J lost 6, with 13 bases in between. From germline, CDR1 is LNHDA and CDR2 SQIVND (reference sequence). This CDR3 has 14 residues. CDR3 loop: CASSIAPAKGEQYF. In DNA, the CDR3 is TGTGCCAGTAGTATAGCACCCGCGAAGGGCGAGCAGTACTTC.

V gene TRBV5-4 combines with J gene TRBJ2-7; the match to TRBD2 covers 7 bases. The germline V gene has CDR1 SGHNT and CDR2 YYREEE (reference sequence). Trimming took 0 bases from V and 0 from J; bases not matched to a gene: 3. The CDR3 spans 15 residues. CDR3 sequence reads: CASSLVGGNSYEQYF. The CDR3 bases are TGTGCCAGCAGCTTGGTCGGGGGGAACTCCTACGAGCAGTACTTC. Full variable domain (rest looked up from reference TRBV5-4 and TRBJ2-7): ETGVTQSPTHLIKTRGQQVTLRCSSQSGHNTVSWYQQALGQGPQFIFQYYREEENGRGNFPPRFSGLQFPNYSSELNVNALELDDSALYLCASSLVGGNSYEQYFGPGTRLTVT.

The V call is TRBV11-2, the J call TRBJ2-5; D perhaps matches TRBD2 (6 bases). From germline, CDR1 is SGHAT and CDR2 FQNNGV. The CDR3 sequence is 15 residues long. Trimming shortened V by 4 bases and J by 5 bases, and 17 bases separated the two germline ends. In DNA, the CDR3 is TGTGCCAGCAGCTCCCTTCGGGGGACGTTGGAGACCCAGTACTTC. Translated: CASSSLRGTLETQYF.

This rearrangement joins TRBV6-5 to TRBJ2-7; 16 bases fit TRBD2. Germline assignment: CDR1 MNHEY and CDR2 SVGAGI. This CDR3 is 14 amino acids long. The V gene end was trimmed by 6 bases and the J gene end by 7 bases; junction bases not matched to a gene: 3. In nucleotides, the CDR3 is TGTGCCAGCAGAGGGACTAGCGGGGGGGAAGAGCAGTACTTC. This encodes CASRGTSGGEEQYF.